This TCR beta chain stems from a study of T cell repertoires in ileal Crohn's disease. Study details: At surgery, 30% to 35% of patients smoked, with median disease duration roughly 7.7 years. Whole-study results and caveats: Compared with CD4 T cells, sorted CD8 cells carried more expanded clones. Clonality above 26.8% at surgery always came with endoscopic recurrence.

Assay used: immunoSEQ multiplex PCR; TCRdb lists only in-frame clones, some missing. The repertoire consists of about 15,000 clones, with just over 85% occurring once and the leading ten covering around 5.4%. This clone was recorded only once. Its antigen remains unknown. One end of the junction is discordant with germline, which a read error may explain. Per the germline V gene, CDR1 is SGHTA and CDR2 is FQGTGA. This CDR3 is 15 amino acids long. This sequence joins TRBV7-3 and TRBJ2-5, with 10 bases aligning to TRBD2. TRBJ2-7 explains the end of the DNA better; the J call may be wrong. The sequence came from an adult with Crohn's disease. Material: ileal tissue. This CDR3 reads CASSVTSGTLYEQYF. The CDR3 DNA sequence: TGTGCCAGCAGCGTAACTAGCGGGACCCTCTACGAGCAGTACTTC.